This T cell receptor beta chain was recorded in a study of CD4+ T cells in melanoma. General study points: A reported correlation linked neoantigen-specific CD4+ T cells to CD8+, macrophage and B cell function. In melanoma, neoantigen-specific CD4+ T cells reportedly differed in differentiation state.

CDR3 length equals 15 residues. The germline V gene has CDR1 MNHNS and CDR2 SASEGT. V trimming: 6 bases; J trimming: 3 bases; junction bases outside the gene matches: 7. Concerning this clone: Its antigen is still unknown.

Profiling relied on immunoSEQ multiplex PCR, and the TCRdb table lists in-frame clones only, not all of them. The data hold about 110,000 clones, with 92% observed a single time. The chain joins TRBV6-1 to TRBJ2-7, with 11 bases matching TRBD1. The TCR was taken from a human donor with melanoma. Material for sequencing was peripheral blood. CDR3 protein: CASSSGTGGFYEQYF. CDR3 in DNA: TGTGCCAGCAGCTCCGGGACAGGGGGGTTCTACGAGCAGTACTTC.